This T cell receptor beta chain comes out of a study of human T cells and chemical hapten exposure. Looking at the study overall: Upper-back patches of 0.01% DPC were read at 6 days. Findings of the study overall: Compared to controls, expanded TCRs made significantly more large clusters of similar CDR3s. Patch test score tracked positively with PT1 expanded TCR counts.

Time point given: pre-sensitization, week 0. As to treatment: therapeutic diphenylcyclopropenone sensitization with weekly scalp DPC. From the RACE reads, TCRdb called clonotypes with MiXCR, one entry per CDR3 protein. The sample carries more than 250,000 distinct CDR3 sequences, over 7.5% recorded once. This clonotype has only a few counts. The antigen is not known. CDR3 length: 15 amino acids. Trimming removed 5 bases from V and 5 bases from J, with 18 bases in between. Germline V gene lookup returns CDR1 LGHDT and CDR2 YNNKEL (reference sequence). Sequenced here: whole blood, sampled in connection with sensitization to the hapten diphenylcyclopropenone (DPC). This sequence originates from a man between 18 and 35 years old with alopecia areata. Some clones in this sample may be carry-over from other donors' samples. The chain employs TRBV3-1 and TRBJ1-2, with a weak D call TRBD1 (5 bases). The CDR3 DNA reads TGTGCCAGCAGCTCCGAACTTCACGGGGGATATGGCTACACCTTC. Amino acids: CASSSELHGGYGYTF.